Listed below are T cell receptor beta chains from one sample, sequenced in a study of CD8 T cells in Susac syndrome. TCRdb passed the immunoSEQ multiplex PCR reads through MiXCR, listing each CDR3 protein once. The sample lists more than 150,000 distinct CDR3 sequences; approximately 96% were seen once. The sequenced sample consisted of CD4+ T cells from PBMCs. Receptors originate from a human donor with Susac syndrome. Both conserved end residues are part of each CDR3. Fields, in order: J gene, V gene, D gene, clone size, CDR3 DNA, CDR3 protein. D genes are given only for firm matches. Clone size is shown for a subset of rows, as once, few, many or a class of expanded clone.

J gene: TRBJ2-7; V gene: TRBV15; D gene: -; clone size: once; CDR3 DNA: TGTGCCACCAGCAGAACGGACATCCTCATCCACGAGCAGTACTTC; CDR3 protein: CATSRTDILIHEQYF
J gene: TRBJ1-2; V gene: TRBV27; D gene: -; clone size: -; CDR3 DNA: TGTGCCAGCAGTTTAGAAGCGAGGACAGCACTTATCTATGGCTACACCTTC; CDR3 protein: CASSLEARTALIYGYTF
J gene: TRBJ2-5; V gene: TRBV6-5; D gene: TRBD1; clone size: -; CDR3 DNA: TGTGCCAGCAGTTACGATCGTCGACAGGGGCAAGAGACCCAGTACTTC; CDR3 protein: CASSYDRRQGQETQYF
J gene: TRBJ2-7; V gene: TRBV2; D gene: TRBD1; clone size: -; CDR3 DNA: TGTGCCGGGGACAGGGGGCGATCCTACGAGCAGTACTTC; CDR3 protein: CAGDRGRSYEQYF
J gene: TRBJ1-1; V gene: TRBV2; D gene: TRBD1; clone size: -; CDR3 DNA: TGTGCCAGCAGCAAGGACAGGATCATGAACACTGAAGCTTTCTTT; CDR3 protein: CASSKDRIMNTEAFF
J gene: TRBJ2-2; V gene: TRBV7-9; D gene: -; clone size: -; CDR3 DNA: TGTGCCAGCAGCGAGCAGCCGGTGGCCGGGGAGCTGTTTTTT; CDR3 protein: CASSEQPVAGELFF
J gene: TRBJ2-1; V gene: TRBV12-3/TRBV12-4; D gene: TRBD1; clone size: -; CDR3 DNA: TGTGCCAGCAGTCTAATGGGACAGGGAGAGTCTGAGCAGTTCTTC; CDR3 protein: CASSLMGQGESEQFF
J gene: TRBJ1-6; V gene: TRBV19; D gene: TRBD1; clone size: -; CDR3 DNA: TGTGCCAGTAGGCCTACGGGACAGGTCCCCTCACCCCTCCACTTT; CDR3 protein: CASRPTGQVPSPLHF
J gene: TRBJ2-7; V gene: TRBV20-1; D gene: TRBD1; clone size: -; CDR3 DNA: TGCAGTGCTCCAGGACAGGGTGGATACGAGCAGTACTTC; CDR3 protein: CSAPGQGGYEQYF
J gene: TRBJ1-1; V gene: TRBV6-1; D gene: TRBD1; clone size: -; CDR3 DNA: TGTGCCAGCAGTGAAGACAGGGGTGTAACTGAAGCTTTCTTT; CDR3 protein: CASSEDRGVTEAFF
J gene: TRBJ1-6; V gene: TRBV18; D gene: TRBD1; clone size: few; CDR3 DNA: TGTGCCAGCTCACCTGGACAGGGAGACAATTCACCCCTCCACTTT; CDR3 protein: CASSPGQGDNSPLHF
J gene: TRBJ2-1; V gene: TRBV27; D gene: -; clone size: -; CDR3 DNA: TGTGCCAGCACCGTCATGGGCCACCTGAGCTCCTACAATGAGCAGTTCTTC; CDR3 protein: CASTVMGHLSSYNEQFF
J gene: TRBJ1-5; V gene: TRBV6-1; D gene: -; clone size: -; CDR3 DNA: TGTGCCAGCAGTCCAGGGATGGATCAGCCCCAGCATTTT; CDR3 protein: CASSPGMDQPQHF
J gene: TRBJ1-5; V gene: TRBV7-2; D gene: -; clone size: -; CDR3 DNA: TGTGCCAGCAGCTTAGTGGGGTCAGGTACGGCCCAGCATTTT; CDR3 protein: CASSLVGSGTAQHF
J gene: TRBJ2-7; V gene: TRBV7-2; D gene: TRBD2; clone size: -; CDR3 DNA: TGTGCCAGCAGCTTAGTCGGTCTAGCGGGGGGCAGAGAGTACTTC; CDR3 protein: CASSLVGLAGGREYF
J gene: TRBJ1-6; V gene: TRBV20-1; D gene: TRBD1; clone size: -; CDR3 DNA: TGCAGTGGAGGGACAGGGGATTCACCCCTCCACTTT; CDR3 protein: CSGGTGDSPLHF
J gene: TRBJ2-5; V gene: TRBV6-5; D gene: -; clone size: -; CDR3 DNA: TGTGCCAGCAGTTACGCGACAGGAGATTTTGAGACCCAGTACTTC; CDR3 protein: CASSYATGDFETQYF
J gene: TRBJ1-5; V gene: TRBV9; D gene: -; clone size: -; CDR3 DNA: TGTGCCAGCAGCGTAGCAGGGTTTAGCAATCAGCCCCAGCATTTT; CDR3 protein: CASSVAGFSNQPQHF
J gene: TRBJ1-6; V gene: TRBV2; D gene: -; clone size: -; CDR3 DNA: TGTGCCAGCAGTGAAACCGGGGCAAAGCGTTCACCCCTCCACTTT; CDR3 protein: CASSETGAKRSPLHF
J gene: TRBJ2-5; V gene: TRBV14; D gene: -; clone size: -; CDR3 DNA: TGTGCCAGCAGCTCACGCGGGACCCAGTACTTC; CDR3 protein: CASSSRGTQYF
J gene: TRBJ1-2; V gene: TRBV28; D gene: -; clone size: -; CDR3 DNA: TGTGCCAGCAGCTCTGGGGGCGCCGGCTATGGCTACACCTTC; CDR3 protein: CASSSGGAGYGYTF
J gene: TRBJ2-3; V gene: TRBV9; D gene: TRBD2; clone size: -; CDR3 DNA: TGTGCCAGCAGCGACAACGCTCGGGGGGATTCTACAGATACGCAGTATTTT; CDR3 protein: CASSDNARGDSTDTQYF
J gene: TRBJ1-2; V gene: TRBV19; D gene: -; clone size: -; CDR3 DNA: TGTGCCAGTAGCGAACAGCTTTACTATGGCTACACCTTC; CDR3 protein: CASSEQLYYGYTF
J gene: TRBJ2-2; V gene: TRBV12-3/TRBV12-4; D gene: TRBD2; clone size: once; CDR3 DNA: TGTGCCAGCAGTGCTAGCGGCGTGGTTAGCACCGGGGAGCTGTTTTTT; CDR3 protein: CASSASGVVSTGELFF
J gene: TRBJ2-5; V gene: TRBV30; D gene: TRBD2; clone size: -; CDR3 DNA: TGTGCCTGGAGTGTAGGACTAGCGGGGGAGACCCAGTACTTC; CDR3 protein: CAWSVGLAGETQYF
J gene: TRBJ2-7; V gene: TRBV11-2; D gene: -; clone size: once; CDR3 DNA: TGTGCCAGCAGCTTAGATCGTGGTAGCGGGCAGTACTTC; CDR3 protein: CASSLDRGSGQYF
J gene: TRBJ2-3; V gene: TRBV2; D gene: -; clone size: -; CDR3 DNA: TGTGCCAGCAGTGGGGATCGTAGCACAGATACGCAGTATTTT; CDR3 protein: CASSGDRSTDTQYF
J gene: TRBJ1-2; V gene: TRBV4-2; D gene: -; clone size: -; CDR3 DNA: TGTGCCAGCAGCCCCGTAGGGACGTCCAGGGGCTATGGCTACACCTTC; CDR3 protein: CASSPVGTSRGYGYTF
J gene: TRBJ2-1; V gene: TRBV19; D gene: TRBD1; clone size: -; CDR3 DNA: TGTGCCAGCGGACAGGTTGGTGTTAACGATGAGCAGTTCTTC; CDR3 protein: CASGQVGVNDEQFF
J gene: TRBJ2-2; V gene: TRBV25-1; D gene: TRBD2; clone size: -; CDR3 DNA: TGTGCCAGCATACTAGCGTCCACCGGGGAGCTGTTTTTT; CDR3 protein: CASILASTGELFF
J gene: TRBJ2-3; V gene: TRBV27; D gene: -; clone size: -; CDR3 DNA: TGTGCCAGCAGTCTGTGGGACTCCACAGATACGCAGTATTTT; CDR3 protein: CASSLWDSTDTQYF
J gene: TRBJ1-5; V gene: TRBV27; D gene: -; clone size: -; CDR3 DNA: TGTGCCAGCAGTTTAGTCCCCTACAATCAGCCCCAGCATTTT; CDR3 protein: CASSLVPYNQPQHF
J gene: TRBJ1-5; V gene: TRBV15; D gene: -; clone size: -; CDR3 DNA: TGTGCCACCAGCAGAGATCGGGGGGTTCGTCAGCCCCAGCATTTT; CDR3 protein: CATSRDRGVRQPQHF
J gene: TRBJ1-2; V gene: TRBV19; D gene: -; clone size: -; CDR3 DNA: TGTGCCAGTAGTACCCCCGGACTCCCACCAAGTGGCTACACCTTC; CDR3 protein: CASSTPGLPPSGYTF
J gene: TRBJ2-1; V gene: TRBV30; D gene: -; clone size: -; CDR3 DNA: TGTGCCTGGAGTTCCCAAAATGAGCAGTTCTTC; CDR3 protein: CAWSSQNEQFF
J gene: TRBJ1-1; V gene: TRBV10-3; D gene: TRBD1; clone size: -; CDR3 DNA: TGTGCCATCAGTCAAGACAGGGGCAACACTGAAGCTTTCTTT; CDR3 protein: CAISQDRGNTEAFF
J gene: TRBJ2-5; V gene: TRBV30; D gene: TRBD1; clone size: -; CDR3 DNA: TGTGCCTGGAGTATAGGACAGGAGAAAGAGACCCAGTACTTC; CDR3 protein: CAWSIGQEKETQYF
J gene: TRBJ1-2; V gene: TRBV6-1; D gene: -; clone size: -; CDR3 DNA: TGTGCCAGCAGGTCCCAGGGATATGGCTACACCTTC; CDR3 protein: CASRSQGYGYTF
J gene: TRBJ2-1; V gene: TRBV20-1; D gene: -; clone size: -; CDR3 DNA: TGCAGTGCTAGGGGCCTGACGGGTGAGCAGTTCTTC; CDR3 protein: CSARGLTGEQFF
J gene: TRBJ1-5; V gene: TRBV12-3/TRBV12-4; D gene: -; clone size: once; CDR3 DNA: TGTGCCAGCAGTCCCCCGGAGGGTAGCAATCAGCCCCAGCATTTT; CDR3 protein: CASSPPEGSNQPQHF
J gene: TRBJ2-5; V gene: TRBV29-1; D gene: -; clone size: few; CDR3 DNA: TGCAGCGTTGGGCAGGACCAAGAGACCCAGTACTTC; CDR3 protein: CSVGQDQETQYF
J gene: TRBJ2-5; V gene: TRBV15; D gene: -; clone size: -; CDR3 DNA: TGTGCCACCACCCAGGGGAATGTTGCGACCCAGTACTTC; CDR3 protein: CATTQGNVATQYF
J gene: TRBJ2-1; V gene: TRBV9; D gene: -; clone size: -; CDR3 DNA: TGTGCCAGCAGCTCCCCTTCCCGACCTTACAATGAGCAGTTCTTC; CDR3 protein: CASSSPSRPYNEQFF
J gene: TRBJ2-7; V gene: TRBV30; D gene: TRBD1; clone size: once; CDR3 DNA: TGTGCCTGGAGCGTAATGTCGGGACAGCGATTTTACGAGCAGTACTTC; CDR3 protein: CAWSVMSGQRFYEQYF
J gene: TRBJ2-5; V gene: TRBV6-5; D gene: -; clone size: -; CDR3 DNA: TGTGCCAGCGGAACTAGCCGGGAAGAGACCCAGTACTTC; CDR3 protein: CASGTSREETQYF
J gene: TRBJ2-3; V gene: TRBV27; D gene: TRBD2; clone size: -; CDR3 DNA: TGTGCCAGCAGTTTACGGCCTAGCGGGGACACTAGCACAGATACGCAGTATTTT; CDR3 protein: CASSLRPSGDTSTDTQYF
J gene: TRBJ1-2; V gene: TRBV20-1; D gene: -; clone size: -; CDR3 DNA: TGCAGTGCCGTCCGGCAGGGACATGATGGCTACACCTTC; CDR3 protein: CSAVRQGHDGYTF
J gene: TRBJ1-2; V gene: TRBV30; D gene: TRBD1; clone size: -; CDR3 DNA: TGTGCCTGGACCTTACAGGGGGTTTTCATCTACACCTTC; CDR3 protein: CAWTLQGVFIYTF
J gene: TRBJ2-7; V gene: TRBV30; D gene: TRBD2; clone size: -; CDR3 DNA: TGTGCCTGGAGTCGGCTCCAGGGGACTAGCGGGGGATCCCTGGGCGAGCAGTACTTC; CDR3 protein: CAWSRLQGTSGGSLGEQYF
J gene: TRBJ2-3; V gene: TRBV7-3; D gene: -; clone size: -; CDR3 DNA: TGTGCCAGCAGTTACCAGGCATCGGCAGATACGCAGTATTTT; CDR3 protein: CASSYQASADTQYF
J gene: TRBJ2-1; V gene: TRBV4-2; D gene: TRBD2; clone size: -; CDR3 DNA: TGTGCCAGCAGCCAAGAACTCGGGGGGGCCTACAATGAGCAGTTCTTC; CDR3 protein: CASSQELGGAYNEQFF
J gene: TRBJ2-5; V gene: TRBV30; D gene: -; clone size: -; CDR3 DNA: TGTGCCTGGAAAAAGGAAGAGACCCAGTACTTC; CDR3 protein: CAWKKEETQYF